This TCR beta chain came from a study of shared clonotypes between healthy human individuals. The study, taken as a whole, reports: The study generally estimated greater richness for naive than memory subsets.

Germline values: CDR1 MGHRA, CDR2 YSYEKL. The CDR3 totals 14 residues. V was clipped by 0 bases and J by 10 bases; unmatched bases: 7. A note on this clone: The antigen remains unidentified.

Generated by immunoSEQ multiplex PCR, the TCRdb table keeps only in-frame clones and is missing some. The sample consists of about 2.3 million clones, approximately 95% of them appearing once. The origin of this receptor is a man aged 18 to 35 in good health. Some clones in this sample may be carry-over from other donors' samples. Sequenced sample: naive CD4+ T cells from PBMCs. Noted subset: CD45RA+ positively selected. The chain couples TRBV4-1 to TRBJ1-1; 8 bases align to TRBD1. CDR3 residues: CASSQETPGQGAFF. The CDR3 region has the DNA TGCGCCAGCAGCCAAGAAACCCCCGGACAGGGAGCTTTCTTT.